Below, 32 T cell receptor beta chains from the same sample are listed, as sequenced in a study of blood T cell repertoires in COVID-19 (dated by TCRdb to 2020 to 2021). Libraries came from the immunoSEQ multiplex PCR assay. Here the immuneACCESS table is served through TCRdb, limited to in-frame sequences with V and J called. Missing clones are a known gap in these copies; in checked studies unresolved V genes cover under half, and the rest lacks a known reason. Across this sample there are under 200,000 clones, with 86% seen only once. Together, the top ten hold 20% to 25% of the sample. Sequenced: PBMCs or T cells enriched from blood (not recorded which). The receptors stem from a woman between 40 and 50 years old in a cohort exposed to, infected with or recovered from COVID-19 (not recorded which).

This chain uses TRBV2 with TRBJ2-1; tentatively, D is TRBD2 (6 bases). V lost 8 bases, J lost 0 bases, and 11 bases lay in between. Germline V gives CDR1 SNHLY, CDR2 FYNNEI. The CDR3 has 14 residues. The CDR3 region has the DNA TGTGCCAGCGGGGACTTAAGCTCCTACAATGAGCAGTTCTTC. Translating gives CASGDLSSYNEQFF.

V usage is TRBV7-2 and J usage is TRBJ2-7, with 14 bases that match TRBD2. The germline V gene has CDR1 SGHTA and CDR2 FQGNSA. Trimming cost V 4 bases and J 4 bases; bases outside gene matches: 3. The CDR3 has 15 residues. CDR3 sequence: CASSSGLAGGYEQYF. CDR3 DNA sequence: TGTGCCAGCAGCTCTGGACTAGCGGGGGGATACGAGCAGTACTTC.

The chain recombines TRBV7-6 with TRBJ2-1, with 12 bases matching TRBD2. The CDR3 has 15 residues. Germline CDR1 reads SGHVS; CDR2 reads FNYEAQ. The trim removed 3 bases at V and 9 bases at J, leaving 6 bases unmatched. CDR3 coding DNA: TGTGCCAGCAGCTTTCGACTAGCGGGAGTACGTGAGCAGTTCTTC. It translates to CASSFRLAGVREQFF.

The chain links TRBV6-4 to TRBJ2-6; 8 positions match TRBD1. The germline V gene encodes CDR1 MRHNA and CDR2 SNTAGT. This CDR3 contains 20 residues. V lost 4 bases to trimming and J lost 0 bases; unmatched junction nucleotides: 14. CDR3 DNA sequence: TGTGCCAGCAGTGCCCTCCCAGGGGGCGCCTTGTACTCTGGGGCCAACGTCCTGACTTTC. Amino acids: CASSALPGGALYSGANVLTF.

The CDR3 reads CSVPGLLGPTNTGELFF. The CDR3 coding sequence is TGCAGCGTACCGGGACTCCTAGGGCCGACGAACACCGGGGAGCTGTTTTTT. The chain uses TRBV29-1 and TRBJ2-2; tentative D call: TRBD2 (6 bases). Germline lookup yields CDR1 SQVTM and CDR2 ANQGSEA. Trimming removed 6 bases at V and 0 bases at J, with 20 bases between. The CDR3 totals 17 residues.

The chain links TRBV9 to TRBJ1-3; no reliable D call. V was cut by 3 bases and J by 1 base, with 11 bases left in between. This CDR3 spans 15 amino acids. Germline loops: CDR1 SGDLS, CDR2 YYNGEE. The CDR3 region is CASSAGGSSGNTIYF. The CDR3, as DNA: TGTGCCAGCAGCGCCGGTGGGAGTTCTGGAAACACCATATATTTT.

The chain recombines TRBV5-6 with TRBJ2-7, with TRBD2 identical over 7 bases. The CDR3 contains 15 residues. Germline-derived CDR1 and CDR2 are SGHDT and YYEEEE. V was clipped by 0 bases and J by 2 bases; unmatched bases: 5. Here the CDR3 DNA reads TGTGCCAGCAGCTTGGCCATGGCGGGGGCCTACGAGCAGTACTTC. It specifies CASSLAMAGAYEQYF.

This rearrangement joins TRBV11-2 to TRBJ2-3; D gene unclear. The CDR3 contains 13 residues. CDR1 is SGHAT, CDR2 FQNNGV, per germline. The germline V and J ends were trimmed by 0 bases and 4 bases, with 5 bases remaining between them. The CDR3: CASSLELSDTQYF. CDR3 nucleotide sequence: TGTGCCAGCAGCTTAGAGTTATCAGATACGCAGTATTTT.

This clone was picked up a small number of times. The chain combines TRBV27 with TRBJ2-3; D gene uncertain. Trimming stripped 3 bases from V and 2 bases from J, with 6 bases between. The germline gives CDR1 MNHEY, CDR2 SMNVEV (reference sequence). The CDR3 extends over 13 amino acids. CDR3 loop: CASSFKSTDTQYF. Here the CDR3 DNA reads TGTGCCAGCAGTTTCAAATCCACAGATACGCAGTATTTT.

This clone was found a few times. The chain employs TRBV18 and TRBJ1-4; 10 bases align to TRBD1. In germline, CDR1 is KGHSH, CDR2 LQKENI. After removal of 5 bases from V and 6 bases from J, the junction contained 3 bases not matched to a gene. The CDR3 extends over 14 amino acids. CDR3 sequence reads: CASSADRGDEKLFF. For the CDR3, the DNA is TGTGCCAGCTCAGCGGACAGGGGGGATGAAAAACTGTTTTTT.

V and J are TRBV6-4 and TRBJ1-1, with TRBD1 as a possible D gene (5 bases). The CDR3 consists of 16 residues. V lost 0 bases, J lost 5 bases, and 16 bases lay in between. Germline CDR1 and CDR2: MRHNA and SNTAGT. CDR3 bases: TGTGCCAGCAGTGACTCACAAGGGGTAGGATGGACTGAAGCTTTCTTT. The encoded protein is CASSDSQGVGWTEAFF.

This rearrangement joins TRBV9 to TRBJ2-7; 13 nucleotides line up with TRBD2. The CDR3 is 15 amino acids. The V and J ends lost 4 bases and 1 base, in that order; junction bases with no gene match: 2. In germline, CDR1 is SGDLS, CDR2 YYNGEE. In DNA form, the CDR3 reads TGTGCCAGCAGCCTGGGACTAGCGGGATCCTACGAGCAGTACTTC. Translated: CASSLGLAGSYEQYF.

The V and J genes are TRBV10-1 and TRBJ2-3, with 7 bases aligning to TRBD2. This CDR3 contains 16 residues. V lost 3 bases to trimming and J lost 2 bases; unmatched junction nucleotides: 8. CDR1 is WNHNN and CDR2 is SYGVQD in the germline V gene (reference sequence). Here the CDR3 reads CASSDYPSGHTDTQYF. In DNA, the CDR3 is TGCGCCAGCAGTGACTACCCTAGCGGACACACAGATACGCAGTATTTT.

The rearrangement links TRBV20-1 to TRBJ2-7; D is undetermined. The germline CDR1 and CDR2 sequences are DFQATT and SNEGSKA (reference sequence). V lost 6 bases, J lost 5 bases, and 8 bases lay in between. This CDR3 contains 10 residues. The CDR3 loop reads CSADKNEQYF. The DNA of the CDR3 is TGCAGTGCCGACAAGAACGAGCAGTACTTC.

The sample holds one count of this clone. The chain links TRBV5-1 to TRBJ2-1; D remains unclear. Per germline, CDR1 SGHRS and CDR2 YFSETQ. Trimming took off 2 bases at V and 7 bases at J, with 13 bases between the two ends. The CDR3 totals 14 residues. The CDR3, as DNA: TGCGCCAGCAGCTTCATCACAGAGCCGAATGAGCAGTTCTTC. Its protein is CASSFITEPNEQFF.

V is TRBV5-1 and J is TRBJ2-7; D gene ambiguous. The CDR3 runs to 13 residues. Germline V gives CDR1 SGHRS, CDR2 YFSETQ. Deletions cut 0 bases from V and 2 bases from J, with 6 bases between. The CDR3 DNA sequence: TGCGCCAGCAGCTTGGAATCCGCCTACGAGCAGTACTTC. Translating it yields CASSLESAYEQYF.

The genes are TRBV9 and TRBJ2-5, with 12 bases fitting TRBD2. CDR1 SGDLS and CDR2 YYNGEE come from the germline V gene. V was clipped by 0 bases and J by 4 bases; unmatched bases: 4. This CDR3 is 16 amino acids long. CDR3 nucleotide sequence: TGTGCCAGCAGCGTAGGACTAGCGGGAGTGATAGAGACCCAGTACTTC. As protein: CASSVGLAGVIETQYF.

This clone was detected only once. This rearrangement joins TRBV15 to TRBJ2-3; 13 positions agree with TRBD2. Germline CDR1 and CDR2: LNHNV and YYDKDF (reference sequence). The CDR3 totals 17 residues. V gave up 2 bases and J gave up 3 bases; unmatched junction bases: 5. The CDR3 here is CATSRQTSGRATDTQYF. For the CDR3, the DNA is TGTGCCACCAGCAGACAAACTAGCGGGAGGGCTACAGATACGCAGTATTTT. Full variable domain (missing parts from reference TRBV15 and TRBJ2-3): DAMVIQNPRYQVTQFGKPVTLSCSQTLNHNVMYWYQQKSSQAPKLLFHYYDKDFNNEADTPDNFQSRRPNTSFCFLDIRSPGLGDTAMYLCATSRQTSGRATDTQYFGPGTRLTVL.

The rearrangement joins TRBV3-1 (or the pseudogene TRBV3-2) to TRBJ1-4; maybe TRBD1 (5 bases). This CDR3 has 16 amino acids. The germline V gene encodes CDR1 LGHDT and CDR2 YNNKEL (reference sequence). The V end lost 0 bases, the J end lost 3 bases, and 11 bases lay between the germline ends. CDR3 DNA: TGTGCCAGCAGCCAAGATATCAGGGAGGCTAATGAAAAACTGTTTTTT. It specifies CASSQDIREANEKLFF.

This clone turned up a few times. The chain couples TRBV5-1 to TRBJ2-7; 9 bases line up with TRBD2. Germline lookup yields CDR1 SGHRS and CDR2 YFSETQ. Losses at the gene ends were 0 bases for V and 7 bases for J; bases not matched to a gene: 11. CDR3 length equals 16 residues. As DNA, the CDR3 is TGCGCCAGCAGCTTGGAACTAGCGGGTCGGGCGCGGGAGCAGTACTTC. It is translated as CASSLELAGRAREQYF.

V gene TRBV27 combines with J gene TRBJ1-2; the match to TRBD1 covers 7 bases. V was clipped by 6 bases and J by 7 bases; unmatched bases: 17. This CDR3 comprises 16 residues. Germline V gene sequence: CDR1 MNHEY, CDR2 SMNVEV (reference sequence). CDR3 in DNA: TGTGCCAGCAGGGGGGTGAGGCAGGGGGAAATTGGTGGCTACACCTTC. This translates into CASRGVRQGEIGGYTF.

The rearrangement uses TRBV5-1 and TRBJ1-2, with D hard to call. Germline CDR1 SGHRS, CDR2 YFSETQ. Trimming cost V 2 bases and J 8 bases, with 16 bases left between them. The CDR3 is 14 residues long. CDR3 region: CASSLGRGEEGYTF. In nucleotides, the CDR3 is TGCGCCAGCAGCTTAGGTCGGGGTGAGGAAGGCTACACCTTC. The entire variable domain, with the rest obtained from reference TRBV5-1 and TRBJ1-2, is as follows: KAGVTQTPRYLIKTRGQQVTLSCSPISGHRSVSWYQQTPGQGLQFLFEYFSETQRNKGNFPGRFSGRQFSNSRSEMNVSTLELGDSALYLCASSLGRGEEGYTFGSGTRLTVV.

The chain couples TRBV19 to TRBJ1-2; 7 bases match TRBD1. The germline V gene has CDR1 LNHDA and CDR2 SQIVND (reference sequence). V lost 0 bases to trimming and J lost 8 bases; unmatched junction nucleotides: 15. The CDR3 consists of 17 residues. CDR3 sequence reads: CASSIDAWRGRDEGYTF. The DNA for the CDR3 is TGTGCCAGTAGTATAGACGCCTGGAGGGGGCGAGATGAAGGCTACACCTTC.

This sequence joins TRBV5-6 and TRBJ1-1; 7 bases agree with TRBD1. Per the germline V gene, CDR1 is SGHDT and CDR2 is YYEEEE. V shed 3 bases, J shed 0 bases, and the junction held 5 bases outside the gene matches. The CDR3 covers 15 residues. The DNA for the CDR3 is TGTGCCAGCAGCTGGGGGACAGCCATGAACACTGAAGCTTTCTTT. Protein: CASSWGTAMNTEAFF.

The chain carries TRBV29-1 and TRBJ2-7; 7 nucleotides match TRBD2. The CDR3 sequence is 13 residues long. Trimming took 2 bases from V and 7 from J; bases not matched to a gene: 8. In germline, CDR1 is SQVTM, CDR2 ANQGSEA. The CDR3 DNA is TGCAGCGTTGAAATCCAGCGGGATAGTGAGCAGTACTTC. It codes for CSVEIQRDSEQYF.

The genes are TRBV2 and TRBJ2-7, with 12 bases matching TRBD2. Losses at the gene ends were 6 bases for V and 0 bases for J; bases not matched to a gene: 9. The CDR3 is 17 amino acids. Germline V gene lookup returns CDR1 SNHLY and CDR2 FYNNEI. The DNA of the CDR3 is TGTGCCAGCAGAAAGCTAGCGGGGGGGGTTAGCTCCTACGAGCAGTACTTC. Protein product: CASRKLAGGVSSYEQYF.

This sequence joins TRBV29-1 and TRBJ2-3; 13 bases are shared with TRBD2. The CDR3 length is 17 residues. Trimming at V came to 0 bases and at J to 0 bases, leaving 3 bases not matched to a gene. CDR1 is SQVTM and CDR2 is ANQGSEA in the germline V gene. The CDR3 region has the DNA TGCAGCGTTGAAGATCAGACTAGCGGGGGGAGCACAGATACGCAGTATTTT. Its translation is CSVEDQTSGGSTDTQYF.

The rearrangement uses TRBV5-6 and TRBJ1-2; 7 bases are a match to TRBD1. CDR3 length: 11 residues. Germline CDR1 SGHDT, CDR2 YYEEEE. Trimming took 7 bases from V and 7 from J; bases not matched to a gene: 4. The CDR3 DNA reads as TGTGCCAGCGCACAGGGGCCTGGCTACACCTTC. Amino acid sequence: CASAQGPGYTF.

This chain links TRBV6-6 with TRBJ1-1; TRBD1 is a possible D gene (5 bases). Per germline, CDR1 MNHNY and CDR2 SVGAGI (reference sequence). The CDR3 covers 15 residues. V was pared by 2 bases and J by 0 bases, with 10 bases between. This chain's CDR3 is CASSYARGMNTEAFF. DNA of the CDR3: TGTGCCAGCAGTTACGCCCGGGGGATGAACACTGAAGCTTTCTTT.

The chain links TRBV7-9 to TRBJ2-3; 12 positions agree with TRBD2. The CDR3 loop spans 16 amino acids. The J segment lost 4 bases and the V segment lost 4 bases, leaving 6 bases of the junction unmatched. Germline values: CDR1 SEHNR, CDR2 FQNEAQ (reference sequence). The CDR3 loop reads CASSSLTSGRADTQYF. CDR3 in DNA: TGTGCCAGCAGCTCGCTGACTAGCGGGAGAGCAGATACGCAGTATTTT.

This chain uses TRBV27 with TRBJ1-2; tentative D call: TRBD1 (6 bases). Deletions cut 6 bases from V and 6 bases from J, with 14 bases between. From germline, CDR1 is MNHEY and CDR2 SMNVEV (reference sequence). This CDR3 has 13 residues. In nucleotides, the CDR3 is TGTGCCAGCAGCCCTACAGGGTTACATGGCTACACCTTC. Translating it yields CASSPTGLHGYTF.

This chain links TRBV15 with TRBJ2-1, with TRBD2 matching over 7 bases. J gave up 3 bases and V 1 base, and 6 bases lay outside the gene matches. Germline V gene data show CDR1 as LNHNV and CDR2 as YYDKDF (reference sequence). This CDR3 region has 16 residues. Here the CDR3 DNA reads TGTGCCACCAGCAGAGTTCTAGCGGTGAACTACAATGAGCAGTTCTTC. This encodes CATSRVLAVNYNEQFF. Based on the CDR3 plus reference TRBV15 and TRBJ2-1, the full variable domain is DAMVIQNPRYQVTQFGKPVTLSCSQTLNHNVMYWYQQKSSQAPKLLFHYYDKDFNNEADTPDNFQSRRPNTSFCFLDIRSPGLGDTAMYLCATSRVLAVNYNEQFFGPGTRLTVL.